The rows below give T cell receptor beta chains drawn from one sample of a study of blood T cell repertoires in COVID-19. The table came from immunoSEQ multiplex PCR; TCRdb's copy has only in-frame clones and leaves some out. The sample lists 300,000 to 450,000 clones, 87% occurring once. Specimen: PBMCs or T cells enriched from blood (not recorded which). These receptors were taken from a woman aged 25 to 39 who had recovered from COVID-19. Each CDR3 is given with its conserved first and last residue. Fields, in order: CDR3 DNA, CDR3 protein, clone size, V gene, J gene, D gene. The D gene is left open where the match is weak. The listing skips clone size in some rows; elsewhere it reads once, few, many or a size class.

CDR3 DNA: TGTGCCAGCAGCCAAGATTGGAGGGATAATTCACCCCTCCACTTT
CDR3 protein: CASSQDWRDNSPLHF
clone size: -
V gene: TRBV3-1/TRBV3-2
J gene: TRBJ1-6
D gene: -

CDR3 DNA: TGTGCCAGTAAAATAGGGACAGTGATGGGTGAAGCTTTCTTT
CDR3 protein: CASKIGTVMGEAFF
clone size: -
V gene: TRBV6-5
J gene: TRBJ1-1
D gene: TRBD1

CDR3 DNA: TGTGCCAGCACTCACTGGGGCCCGGGCGGAGCTCAGGGCTACACCTTC
CDR3 protein: CASTHWGPGGAQGYTF
clone size: -
V gene: TRBV27
J gene: TRBJ1-2
D gene: -

CDR3 DNA: TGTGCCAGTACAGGTTGGGGACAGGGCGGGGACAATGAGCAGTTCTTC
CDR3 protein: CASTGWGQGGDNEQFF
clone size: -
V gene: TRBV19
J gene: TRBJ2-1
D gene: TRBD1

CDR3 DNA: TGTGCCAGCAGCACTGACAGGGTAGGAGGCTACACCTTC
CDR3 protein: CASSTDRVGGYTF
clone size: -
V gene: TRBV7-2
J gene: TRBJ1-2
D gene: TRBD1

CDR3 DNA: TGTGCCAGCAGCGTGGGACAGGGGAACACTGAAGCTTTCTTT
CDR3 protein: CASSVGQGNTEAFF
clone size: few
V gene: TRBV9
J gene: TRBJ1-1
D gene: TRBD1

CDR3 DNA: TGCGCCAGCAGCGCAGTACGGGGACAGGGGGCCTTCTCACCCCTCCACTTT
CDR3 protein: CASSAVRGQGAFSPLHF
clone size: few
V gene: TRBV5-1
J gene: TRBJ1-6
D gene: TRBD1

CDR3 DNA: TGTGCCAGCAGCTTGATCGGGGGGTTGGGCACTGAAGCTTTCTTT
CDR3 protein: CASSLIGGLGTEAFF
clone size: -
V gene: TRBV5-4
J gene: TRBJ1-1
D gene: -

CDR3 DNA: TGTGCCAGCAGTGAATACGTCCCGGGACTAGCGGGGTCCCCCAGAGAGACCCAGTACTTC
CDR3 protein: CASSEYVPGLAGSPRETQYF
clone size: -
V gene: TRBV2
J gene: TRBJ2-5
D gene: TRBD2

CDR3 DNA: TGTGCCAGCAGCTCCGGCCAGAAGGGGCGTGAGCAGTTCTTC
CDR3 protein: CASSSGQKGREQFF
clone size: -
V gene: TRBV7-9
J gene: TRBJ2-1
D gene: -

CDR3 DNA: TGTGCCAGCAGCCCAAGTCCTCTAGCGGGGGGGTTGAGCCACGAGCAGTACTTC
CDR3 protein: CASSPSPLAGGLSHEQYF
clone size: few
V gene: TRBV11-2
J gene: TRBJ2-7
D gene: TRBD2

CDR3 DNA: TGTGCCAGCAGTGAGGGGGCTCGGAATTCACCCCTCCACTTT
CDR3 protein: CASSEGARNSPLHF
clone size: few
V gene: TRBV25-1
J gene: TRBJ1-6
D gene: -

CDR3 DNA: TGCGCCAGCAGCGTCCGACAGGGCACTGAAGCTTTCTTT
CDR3 protein: CASSVRQGTEAFF
clone size: -
V gene: TRBV4-1
J gene: TRBJ1-1
D gene: TRBD1

CDR3 DNA: TGTGCCAGCAGCTTGGCTAGACAGCTGAACACTGAAGCTTTCTTT
CDR3 protein: CASSLARQLNTEAFF
clone size: -
V gene: TRBV5-4
J gene: TRBJ1-1
D gene: -